The next 10 T cell receptor beta chains were all read from a single sample in a study of CD8 T cells in ankylosing spondylitis. Overall study results and limits: In ankylosing spondylitis blood, a motif of roughly 8 highly homologous TCR beta variants appeared characteristic.

TCRdb recomputed calls from the 5' RACE reads with MiXCR, one row per CDR3 protein. This sample has more than 100,000 distinct CDR3 sequences, with approximately 17% found just once. These receptors' targets are unknown. Sequencing was performed on blood, either unsorted or a sorted T cell fraction (not recorded which). Receptors originate from a male donor with ankylosing spondylitis.

In this sample, this clonotype turned up a few times. The chain is built from TRBV4-1 and TRBJ2-3; no clear D gene. The CDR3 is made up of 14 amino acids. CDR1 and CDR2 (germline): MGHRA, YSYEKL. Trimming removed 1 base from V and 3 bases from J, with 8 bases in between. The CDR3 sequence is CASSQALLTDTQYF. The DNA for the CDR3 is TGCGCCAGCAGCCAAGCTCTCTTAACAGATACGCAGTATTTT.

This clonotype has more than one count but fewer than ten. This sequence joins TRBV7-6 and TRBJ2-1; a weak D match, TRBD1 (5 bases). This CDR3 has 13 amino acids. V lost 7 bases to trimming and J lost 3 bases, with 10 bases between them. CDR1 and CDR2 from the germline V gene are SGHVS and FNYEAQ. The CDR3 loop is CASTDNRYNEQFF. The CDR3 DNA reads as TGTGCCAGCACGGACAACCGCTACAATGAGCAGTTCTTC.

J is TRBJ1-5 and V is TRBV7-2; D is unclear. Germline assignment: CDR1 SGHTA and CDR2 FQGNSA. The CDR3 consists of 16 residues. V dropped 4 bases and J dropped 0 bases, with 13 bases sitting between them. The chain's CDR3 is CASSSELLYSNQPQHF. CDR3 DNA sequence: TGTGCCAGCAGCTCCGAACTGCTATATAGCAATCAGCCCCAGCATTTT.

The chain combines TRBV4-1 with TRBJ2-4; D possibly uses TRBD1 or TRBD2 (5 bases each). V dropped 1 base and J dropped 2 bases, with 18 bases sitting between them. There are 18 residues in the CDR3. CDR1 and CDR2 from the germline V gene are MGHRA and YSYEKL. CDR3 region: CASSQVMSTGQPKNIQYF. In DNA, the CDR3 is TGCGCCAGCAGCCAAGTTATGAGCACGGGGCAGCCCAAAAACATTCAGTACTTC.

V and J are TRBV4-1 and TRBJ1-6; the D is unclear. CDR1 is MGHRA and CDR2 is YSYEKL in the germline V gene. There are 15 residues in the CDR3. V lost 1 base, J lost 7 bases, and 11 bases lay in between. The CDR3 sequence: CASSQGERSNSPLHF. CDR3 DNA: TGCGCCAGCAGCCAAGGTGAGAGAAGCAATTCACCCCTCCACTTT.

This clonotype was seen only a few times. The J gene is TRBJ2-7, the V gene TRBV27; D possibly uses TRBD1 or TRBD2 (5 bases each). V lost 5 bases and J 0 bases, leaving 11 bases between the germline ends. Germline V lookup: CDR1 MNHEY, CDR2 SMNVEV (reference sequence). The CDR3 runs 14 residues. CDR3 amino acids: CASSPGRSSYEQYF. CDR3 bases: TGTGCCAGCAGTCCGGGACGGAGCTCCTACGAGCAGTACTTC.

This clonotype was recorded a few times. V usage is TRBV20-1 and J usage is TRBJ2-7; 8 positions match TRBD2. The CDR3 is made up of 13 amino acids. J was trimmed by 1 base and V by 3 bases; bases with no gene match: 2. CDR1 and CDR2 from the germline V gene are DFQATT and SNEGSKA (reference sequence). CDR3 DNA: TGCAGTGCTAGCGGGAGGGTATCCTACGAGCAGTACTTC. Residues: CSASGRVSYEQYF.

This chain connects TRBV10-3 to TRBJ2-3; 13 bases line up with TRBD2. Germline assignment: CDR1 ENHRY and CDR2 SYGVKD. The CDR3 is made up of 18 amino acids. V lost 7 bases and J lost 4; bases outside the gene matches: 14. The CDR3 sequence is CAITESETSGRKADTQYF. For the CDR3, the DNA is TGTGCCATCACAGAGTCAGAGACTAGCGGGAGGAAGGCAGATACGCAGTATTTT.

This clonotype was seen a few times. The chain carries TRBV5-1 and TRBJ2-4; D is ambiguous. The CDR3 loop spans 11 amino acids. Germline V gene sequence: CDR1 SGHRS, CDR2 YFSETQ. The V and J ends lost 0 bases and 15 bases respectively, with 10 bases between them. This chain's CDR3 is CASSLGQLVYF. CDR3 nucleotide sequence: TGCGCCAGCAGCTTGGGTCAGCTCGTGTACTTC.

This clonotype came up a few times. This chain uses TRBV7-9 with TRBJ2-5; no reliable D call. The CDR3 has 11 residues. CDR1 and CDR2 from the germline V gene are SEHNR and FQNEAQ (reference sequence). The V end was cut by 3 bases, the J end by 8 bases, with 7 bases between. The CDR3: CASSLPGTQYF. The CDR3 bases are TGTGCCAGCAGCTTGCCCGGAACCCAGTACTTC.